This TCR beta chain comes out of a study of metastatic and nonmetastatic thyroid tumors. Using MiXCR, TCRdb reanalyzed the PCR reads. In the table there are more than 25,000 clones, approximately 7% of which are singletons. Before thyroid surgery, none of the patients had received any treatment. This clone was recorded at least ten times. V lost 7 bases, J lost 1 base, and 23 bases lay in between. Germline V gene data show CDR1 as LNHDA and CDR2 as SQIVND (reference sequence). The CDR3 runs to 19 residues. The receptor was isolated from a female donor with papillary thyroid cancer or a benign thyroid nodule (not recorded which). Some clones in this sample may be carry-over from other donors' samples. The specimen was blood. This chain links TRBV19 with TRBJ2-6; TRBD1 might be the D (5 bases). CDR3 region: CASKTTWGVGASGANVLTF. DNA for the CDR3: TGTGCCAGTAAGACAACATGGGGTGTAGGGGCATCTGGGGCCAACGTCCTGACTTTC.